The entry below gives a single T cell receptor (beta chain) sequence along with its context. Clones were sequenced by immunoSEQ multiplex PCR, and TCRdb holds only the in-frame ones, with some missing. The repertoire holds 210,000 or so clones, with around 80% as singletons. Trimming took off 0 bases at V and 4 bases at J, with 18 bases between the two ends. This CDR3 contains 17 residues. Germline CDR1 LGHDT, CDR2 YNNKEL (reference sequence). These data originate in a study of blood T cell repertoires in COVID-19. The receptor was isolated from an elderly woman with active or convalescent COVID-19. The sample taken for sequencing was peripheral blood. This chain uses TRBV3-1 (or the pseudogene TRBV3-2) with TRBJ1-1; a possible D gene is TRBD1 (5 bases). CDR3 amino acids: CASSQDAGRLGSTEAFF. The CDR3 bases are TGTGCCAGCAGCCAAGATGCAGGGAGGCTGGGGAGCACTGAAGCTTTCTTT.